In this sample, the clone carrying this T cell receptor (beta chain) turned up a few times. Its antigen is still unknown. The CDR3 consists of 9 residues. Germline V gene data show CDR1 as DFQATT and CDR2 as SNEGSKA (reference sequence). V shed 5 bases and J shed 9 bases, with 5 bases lying between them. This record comes from a study of identical twins. Through template switching, a universal primer site was introduced, and the cDNA contained unique molecular identifiers. TCRdb re-called the 5' RACE reads through MiXCR, storing one row per CDR3 protein. The table includes hundreds of thousands of distinct CDR3 sequences, around 6% detected once. Points from the study as a whole: Models underestimated TCR alpha sharing (out-of-frame) in monozygotic twins. The abundant beta clonotypes from cord blood had fewer insertions, and memory repertoires had none of this.

The chain recombines TRBV20-1 with TRBJ2-1; possible D gene TRBD1, 5 bases. This sequence originates from a man aged 18 to 29 in good health. Sequenced: naive T cells sorted from blood. This CDR3 reads CSAQGEQFF. The CDR3, as DNA: TGCAGTGCTCAGGGTGAGCAGTTCTTC.